This TCR beta chain emerged from a study of blood T cell repertoires in COVID-19. About the study: Sites across the United States, Italy and Spain contributed samples from acute and convalescent COVID-19. In each case, the material was cDNA or gDNA derived from T cells, B-cell-depleted T cells, or PBMCs.

This clone was found a few times. Per the study methods: Counts of nucleated cells, estimated from reference gene primer amplification, were obtained. The assay was immunoSEQ multiplex PCR, and TCRdb's table has in-frame clones only and misses some. That table gives V, J and clone size, and the DNA gave D and trimming. Found here are approximately 200,000 clones, approximately 81% of them singletons; the top ten hold approximately 0.89%. Germline values: CDR1 GTSNPN, CDR2 SVGIG (reference sequence). V lost 8 bases and J 6 bases, leaving 10 bases between the germline ends. The CDR3 has 10 amino acids. The J gene is TRBJ1-2, the V gene TRBV30; no clear D gene. The sequenced sample consisted of peripheral blood. This sequence originates from a man between 35 and 55 years old with acute or convalescent COVID-19. In DNA, the CDR3 is TGTGCCCAGAGAGGAGATGGCTACACCTTC. Translated, it gives CAQRGDGYTF.